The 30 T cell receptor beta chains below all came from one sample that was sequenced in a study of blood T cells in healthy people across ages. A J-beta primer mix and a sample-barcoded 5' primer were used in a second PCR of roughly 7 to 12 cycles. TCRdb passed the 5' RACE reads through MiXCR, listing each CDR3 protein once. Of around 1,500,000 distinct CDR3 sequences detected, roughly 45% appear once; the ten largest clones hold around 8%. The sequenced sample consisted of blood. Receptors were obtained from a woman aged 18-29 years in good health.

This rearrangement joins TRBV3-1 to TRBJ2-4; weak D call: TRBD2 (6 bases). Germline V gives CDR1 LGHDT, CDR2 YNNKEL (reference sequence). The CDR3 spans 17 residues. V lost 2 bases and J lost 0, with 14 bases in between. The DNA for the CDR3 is TGTGCCAGCAGCCAATTCCCTCCGGGACTAGCCAAAAACATTCAGTACTTC. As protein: CASSQFPPGLAKNIQYF. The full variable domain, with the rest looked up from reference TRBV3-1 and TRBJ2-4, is DTAVSQTPKYLVTQMGNDKSIKCEQNLGHDTMYWYKQDSKKFLKIMFSYNNKELIINETVPNRFSPKSPDKAHLNLHINSLELGDSAVYFCASSQFPPGLAKNIQYFGAGTRLSVL.

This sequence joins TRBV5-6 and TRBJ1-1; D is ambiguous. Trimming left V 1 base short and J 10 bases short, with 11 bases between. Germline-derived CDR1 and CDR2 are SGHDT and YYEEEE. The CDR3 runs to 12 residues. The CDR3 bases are TGTGCCAGCAGCTTGTGGGCGGAGCGAGCTTTCTTT. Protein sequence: CASSLWAERAFF. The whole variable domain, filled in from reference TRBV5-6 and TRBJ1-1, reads DAGVTQSPTHLIKTRGQQVTLRCSPKSGHDTVSWYQQALGQGPQFIFQYYEEEERQRGNFPDRFSGHQFPNYSSELNVNALLLGDSALYLCASSLWAERAFFGQGTRLTVV.

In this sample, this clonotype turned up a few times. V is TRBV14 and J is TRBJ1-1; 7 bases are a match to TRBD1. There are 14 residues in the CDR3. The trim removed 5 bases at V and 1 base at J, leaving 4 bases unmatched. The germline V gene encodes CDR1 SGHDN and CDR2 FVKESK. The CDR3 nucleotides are TGTGCCAGCAGCTACAGGGGTTCGAACACTGAAGCTTTCTTT. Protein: CASSYRGSNTEAFF. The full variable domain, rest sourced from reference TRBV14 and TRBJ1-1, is EAGVTQFPSHSVIEKGQTVTLRCDPISGHDNLYWYRRVMGKEIKFLLHFVKESKQDESGMPNNRFLAERTGGTYSTLKVQPAELEDSGVYFCASSYRGSNTEAFFGQGTRLTVV.

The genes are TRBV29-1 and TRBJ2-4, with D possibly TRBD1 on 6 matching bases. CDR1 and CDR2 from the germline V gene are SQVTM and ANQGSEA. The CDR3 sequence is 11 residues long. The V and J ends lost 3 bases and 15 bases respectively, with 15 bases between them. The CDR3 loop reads CSVEFGTRRYF. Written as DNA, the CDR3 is TGCAGCGTTGAGTTCGGGACACGAAGGTACTTC. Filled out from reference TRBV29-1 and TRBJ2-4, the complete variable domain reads SAVISQKPSRDICQRGTSLTIQCQVDSQVTMMFWYRQQPGQSLTLIATANQGSEATYESGFVIDKFPISRPNLTFSTLTVSNMSPEDSSIYLCSVEFGTRRYFGAGTRLSVL.

The CDR3 DNA reads as TGCGCCAGCAGCGAAAGACAGGGGGCTGCCTACGAGCAGTACTTC. Amino acid sequence: CASSERQGAAYEQYF. The chain recombines TRBV5-1 with TRBJ2-7; 10 bases are shared with TRBD1. This CDR3 has 15 amino acids. Germline-derived CDR1 and CDR2 are SGHRS and YFSETQ. The junction had 6 bases not matched to a gene; V was cut back by 4 bases and J by 2 bases.

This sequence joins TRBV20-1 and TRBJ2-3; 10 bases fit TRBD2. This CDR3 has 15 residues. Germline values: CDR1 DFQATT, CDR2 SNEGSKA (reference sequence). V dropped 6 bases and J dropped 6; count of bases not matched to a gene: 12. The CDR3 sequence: CSAHGSSGGWDTQYF. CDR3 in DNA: TGCAGTGCCCACGGGTCTAGCGGGGGATGGGATACGCAGTATTTT.

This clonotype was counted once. The DNA of the CDR3 is TGTGCCAGCAGTTTACGCCGGGACACTAGTTACGAGCAGTACTTC. Its protein is CASSLRRDTSYEQYF. The J gene is TRBJ2-7, the V gene TRBV28; D might be TRBD1 (6 bases). The V gene's germline CDR1 is MDHEN and CDR2 SYDVKM. V lost 2 bases and J lost 4, with 15 bases in between. The CDR3 has 15 residues.

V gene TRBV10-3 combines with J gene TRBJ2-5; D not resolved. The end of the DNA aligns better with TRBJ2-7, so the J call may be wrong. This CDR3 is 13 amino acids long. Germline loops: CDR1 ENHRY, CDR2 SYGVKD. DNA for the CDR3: TGTGCCATCAGTGCCAGGACGGCCTACGAGCAGTACTTC. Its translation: CAISARTAYEQYF.

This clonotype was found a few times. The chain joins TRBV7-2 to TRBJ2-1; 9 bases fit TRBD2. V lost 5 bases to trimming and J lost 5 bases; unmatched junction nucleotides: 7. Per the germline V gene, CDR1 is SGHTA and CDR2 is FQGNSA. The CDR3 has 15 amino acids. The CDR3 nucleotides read TGTGCCAGCAGCGTGTCTAGCGGGACACACAATGAGCAGTTCTTC. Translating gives CASSVSSGTHNEQFF.

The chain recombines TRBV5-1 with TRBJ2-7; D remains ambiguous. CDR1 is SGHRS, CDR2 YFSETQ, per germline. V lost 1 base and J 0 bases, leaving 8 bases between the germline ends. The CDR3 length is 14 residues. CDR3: CASSLNLTSYEQYF. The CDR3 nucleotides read TGCGCCAGCAGCTTGAATCTGACCTCCTACGAGCAGTACTTC.

The CDR3 DNA reads TGTGCCAGCAGTGAGCGGACAGCCTACGAGCAGTACTTC. Protein sequence: CASSERTAYEQYF. V and J are TRBV6-1 and TRBJ2-7; tentative D call: TRBD1 (6 bases). V was trimmed by 3 bases and J by 2 bases, leaving 8 bases between them. CDR3 length: 13 amino acids. Germline CDR1 and CDR2: MNHNS and SASEGT.

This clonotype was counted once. CDR3 coding DNA: TGTGCCAGCAGCCAAGCCCCCCGGAAGGCTGGGGCCAACGTCCTGACTTTC. Translating gives CASSQAPRKAGANVLTF. This chain links TRBV3-1 with TRBJ2-6; D gene uncertain. The V gene's germline CDR1 is LGHDT and CDR2 YNNKEL (reference sequence). V was shortened by 1 base and J by 2 bases, with 12 bases between the two germline ends. The CDR3 is made up of 17 amino acids.

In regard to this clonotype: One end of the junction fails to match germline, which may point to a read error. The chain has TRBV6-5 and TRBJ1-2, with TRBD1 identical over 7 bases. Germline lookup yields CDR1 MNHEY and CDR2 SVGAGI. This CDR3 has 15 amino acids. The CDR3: CASSYRTGPNDGYTF. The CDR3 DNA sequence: TGTGCCAGCAGTTATCGGACAGGCCCTAACGATGGCTACACCTTC.

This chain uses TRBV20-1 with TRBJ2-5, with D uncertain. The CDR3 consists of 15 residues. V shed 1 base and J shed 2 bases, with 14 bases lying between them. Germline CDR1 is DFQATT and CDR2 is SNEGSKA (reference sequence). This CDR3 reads CSARALGLQQETQYF. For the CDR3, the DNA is TGCAGTGCTAGAGCCCTAGGGCTTCAACAAGAGACCCAGTACTTC.

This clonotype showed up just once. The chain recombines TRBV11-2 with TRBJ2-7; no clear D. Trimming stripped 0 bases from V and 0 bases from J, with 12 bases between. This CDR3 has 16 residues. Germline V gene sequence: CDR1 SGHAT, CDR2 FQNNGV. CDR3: CASSLDRWHNSYEQYF. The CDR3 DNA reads TGTGCCAGCAGCTTAGATCGATGGCACAACTCCTACGAGCAGTACTTC. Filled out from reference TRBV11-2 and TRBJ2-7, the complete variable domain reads EAGVAQSPRYKIIEKRQSVAFWCNPISGHATLYWYQQILGQGPKLLIQFQNNGVVDDSQLPKDRFSAERLKGVDSTLKIQPAKLEDSAVYLCASSLDRWHNSYEQYFGPGTRLTVT.

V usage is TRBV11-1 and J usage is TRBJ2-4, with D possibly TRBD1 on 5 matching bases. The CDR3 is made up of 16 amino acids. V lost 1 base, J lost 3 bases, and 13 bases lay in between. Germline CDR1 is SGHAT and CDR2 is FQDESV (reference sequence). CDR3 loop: CASSLVPSGIKNIQYF. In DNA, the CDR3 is TGTGCCAGCAGCTTAGTCCCGTCAGGGATCAAAAACATTCAGTACTTC. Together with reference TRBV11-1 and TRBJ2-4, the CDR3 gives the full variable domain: EAEVAQSPRYKITEKSQAVAFWCDPISGHATLYWYRQILGQGPELLVQFQDESVVDDSQLPKDRFSAERLKGVDSTLKIQPAELGDSAMYLCASSLVPSGIKNIQYFGAGTRLSVL.

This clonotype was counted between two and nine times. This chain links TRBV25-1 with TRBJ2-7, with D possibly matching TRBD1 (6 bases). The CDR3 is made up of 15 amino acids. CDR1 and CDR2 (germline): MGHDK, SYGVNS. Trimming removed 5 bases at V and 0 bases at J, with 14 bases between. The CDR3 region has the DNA TGTGCCAGCAGTTCCCGTAGAGGGGGCTCCTACGAGCAGTACTTC. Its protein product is CASSSRRGGSYEQYF.

The CDR3 DNA is TGTGCCAGCAGTGACAGGGACGGGCAAAATGAAGCTTTCTTT. Amino acid sequence: CASSDRDGQNEAFF. This chain joins TRBV6-2 or TRBV6-3 and TRBJ1-1, with 7 bases lining up with TRBD1. V trimming: 5 bases; J trimming: 7 bases; junction bases outside the gene matches: 10. Germline V lookup: CDR1 MNHEY, CDR2 SVGEGT. CDR3 length equals 14 residues.

DNA for the CDR3: TGTGCCAGCAGCCACGTACTAGCGGGAGAAAGGAATGAGCAGTTCTTC. This gives the protein CASSHVLAGERNEQFF. This chain uses TRBV3-1 with TRBJ2-1; 11 bases agree with TRBD2. V dropped 3 bases and J dropped 7; count of bases not matched to a gene: 8. In germline, CDR1 is LGHDT, CDR2 YNNKEL (reference sequence). The CDR3 has 16 residues.

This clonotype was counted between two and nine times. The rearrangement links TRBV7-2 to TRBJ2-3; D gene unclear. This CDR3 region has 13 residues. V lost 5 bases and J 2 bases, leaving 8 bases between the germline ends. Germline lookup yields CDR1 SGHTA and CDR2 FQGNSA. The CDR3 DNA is TGTGCCAGCAGCCAAACAAACACAGATACGCAGTATTTT. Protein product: CASSQTNTDTQYF.

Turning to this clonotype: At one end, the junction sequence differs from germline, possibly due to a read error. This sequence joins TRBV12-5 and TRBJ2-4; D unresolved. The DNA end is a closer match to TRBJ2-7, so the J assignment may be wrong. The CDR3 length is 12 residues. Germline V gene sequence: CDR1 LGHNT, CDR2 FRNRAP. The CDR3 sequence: CASVLGSYEQYF. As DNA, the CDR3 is TGTGCTAGTGTTTTGGGAAGCTACGAGCAGTACTTC.

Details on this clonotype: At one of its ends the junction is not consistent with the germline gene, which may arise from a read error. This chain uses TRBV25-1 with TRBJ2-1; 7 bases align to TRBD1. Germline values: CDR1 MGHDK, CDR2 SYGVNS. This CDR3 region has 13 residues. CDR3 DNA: TGTGCCAGCAGACAGGGGTTCGACAATGGGCAGTTCTTC. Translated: CASRQGFDNGQFF.

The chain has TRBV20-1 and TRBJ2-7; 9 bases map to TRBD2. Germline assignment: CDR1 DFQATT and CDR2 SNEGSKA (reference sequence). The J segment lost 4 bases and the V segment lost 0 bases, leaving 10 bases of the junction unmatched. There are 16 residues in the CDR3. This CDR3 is CSARDSAGGSSYEQYF. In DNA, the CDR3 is TGCAGTGCTAGAGATAGCGCGGGGGGGAGTTCGTACGAGCAGTACTTC.

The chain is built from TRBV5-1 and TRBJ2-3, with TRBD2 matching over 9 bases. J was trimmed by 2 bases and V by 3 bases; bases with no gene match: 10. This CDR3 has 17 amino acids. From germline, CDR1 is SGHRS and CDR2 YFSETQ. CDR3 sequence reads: CASSSYLTSGDTDTQYF. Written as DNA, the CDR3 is TGCGCCAGCAGCTCCTACCTGACTAGCGGAGACACAGATACGCAGTATTTT.

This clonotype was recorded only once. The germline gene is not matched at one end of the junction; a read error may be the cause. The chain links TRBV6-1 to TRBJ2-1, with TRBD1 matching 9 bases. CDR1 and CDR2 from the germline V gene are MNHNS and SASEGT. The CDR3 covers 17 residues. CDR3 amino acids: CASREDQGQGYYNEQFF. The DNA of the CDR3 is TGTGCCAGCAGGGAAGATCAGGGACAGGGTTACTACAATGAGCAGTTCTTC.

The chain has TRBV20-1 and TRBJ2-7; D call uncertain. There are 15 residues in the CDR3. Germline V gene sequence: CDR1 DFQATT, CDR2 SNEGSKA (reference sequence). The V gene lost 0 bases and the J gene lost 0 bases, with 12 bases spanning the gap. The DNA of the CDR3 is TGCAGTGCTAGAGATCTAACCCTAAGCTCCTACGAGCAGTACTTC. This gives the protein CSARDLTLSSYEQYF.

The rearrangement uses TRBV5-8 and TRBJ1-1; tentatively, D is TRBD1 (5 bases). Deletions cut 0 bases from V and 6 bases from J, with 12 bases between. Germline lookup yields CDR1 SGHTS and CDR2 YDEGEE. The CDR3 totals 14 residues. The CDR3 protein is CASSLAPGWSEAFF. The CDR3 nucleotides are TGTGCCAGCAGCTTGGCCCCAGGGTGGTCTGAAGCTTTCTTT.

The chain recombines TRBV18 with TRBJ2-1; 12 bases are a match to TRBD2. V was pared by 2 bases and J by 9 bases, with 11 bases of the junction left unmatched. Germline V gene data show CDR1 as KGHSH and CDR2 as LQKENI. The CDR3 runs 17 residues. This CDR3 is CASSPSASGRAHGEQFF. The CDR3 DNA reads TGTGCCAGCTCACCATCAGCTAGCGGGAGGGCTCATGGTGAGCAGTTCTTC.

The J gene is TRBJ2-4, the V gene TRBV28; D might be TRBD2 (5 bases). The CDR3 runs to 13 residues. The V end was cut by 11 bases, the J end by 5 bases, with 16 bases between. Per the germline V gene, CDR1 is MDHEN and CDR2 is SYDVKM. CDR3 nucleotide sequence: TGTGCCGGACGAAGGTTCGGGGAAAACATTCAGTACTTC. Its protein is CAGRRFGENIQYF.

CDR3 in DNA: TGTGCCACTTCCTTAGGGGGGGCTTACGAGCAGTACTTC. Its translation: CATSLGGAYEQYF. V gene TRBV7-8 combines with J gene TRBJ2-7, with D tentatively TRBD2 (7 bases). The CDR3 loop spans 13 amino acids. Germline values: CDR1 SGHVS, CDR2 FQNEAQ. V gave up 10 bases and J gave up 4 bases, with 17 bases separating them.